Presented here are 25 T cell receptor beta chains from one specimen sequenced in a study of T-cell reconstitution after alpha-beta-depleted transplantation in children. Unique molecular identifiers were used in preparing the TCRbeta library. Each CDR3 protein is one row after TCRdb ran MiXCR on the PCR reads. The repertoire has approximately 220,000 distinct CDR3 sequences, around a sixth of them found once; the top ten carry about two fifths. Here the sequenced sample was PBMCs, mostly from graft donor cells, taken 360 days after TCRalphabeta/CD19-depleted stem cell transplant. All receptors come from a male patient between 2 and 10 years old who had a stem cell transplant for acute lymphoblastic leukemia, so the T cells may come from the graft donor.

This clonotype was observed many times. V is TRBV18 and J is TRBJ2-2; D unresolved. Trimming removed 2 bases at V and 4 bases at J, with 5 bases between. Germline V gives CDR1 KGHSH, CDR2 LQKENI. The CDR3 is made up of 13 amino acids. This chain's CDR3 is CASSPTATGELFF. CDR3 DNA sequence: TGTGCCAGCTCACCAACTGCCACCGGGGAGCTGTTTTTT.

This clonotype was seen only a few times. The rearrangement links TRBV6-1 to TRBJ1-2; D is perhaps TRBD1 (6 bases). The germline V gene has CDR1 MNHNS and CDR2 SASEGT. Trimming shortened V by 1 base and J by 3 bases, and 9 bases separated the two germline ends. This CDR3 is 14 amino acids long. CDR3 DNA sequence: TGTGCCAGCAGTGAAGTCAAGGGGGACTATGGCTACACCTTC. Translation gives CASSEVKGDYGYTF.

The chain recombines TRBV3-1 with TRBJ1-5; D possibly corresponds to TRBD1 (5 bases). The CDR3 sequence is 15 residues long. Trimming left V 0 bases short and J 3 bases short, with 9 bases between. Germline-derived CDR1 and CDR2 are LGHDT and YNNKEL (reference sequence). CDR3 nucleotide sequence: TGTGCCAGCAGCCAAGATGGGACGGCCAATCAGCCCCAGCATTTT. It specifies CASSQDGTANQPQHF.

V gene TRBV28 combines with J gene TRBJ1-5, with TRBD1 as a possible D gene (6 bases). The germline gives CDR1 MDHEN, CDR2 SYDVKM. The CDR3 sequence is 13 residues long. Between the trimmed V and J ends, which lost 3 bases and 7 bases, there was a span of 10 bases. The CDR3 DNA reads as TGTGCCAGCAGTTTCAGGGGATTGCAGCCCCAGCATTTT. Translating it yields CASSFRGLQPQHF.

In this sample, this clonotype turned up many times. DNA of the CDR3: TGTGCCAGCAGCCAAGGGCCGTTTGGGGGAGGGACCTACTACGAGCAGTACTTC. It codes for CASSQGPFGGGTYYEQYF. This chain connects TRBV4-2 to TRBJ2-7; 7 bases fit TRBD2. Losses at the gene ends were 1 base for V and 3 bases for J; bases not matched to a gene: 15. Per the germline V gene, CDR1 is LGHNA and CDR2 is YNFKEQ. This CDR3 region has 18 residues.

This clonotype has ten or more counts. The chain employs TRBV25-1 and TRBJ2-4; D remains ambiguous. V was cut by 4 bases and J by 6 bases, with 10 bases left in between. There are 13 residues in the CDR3. Germline-derived CDR1 and CDR2 are MGHDK and SYGVNS. The CDR3, as DNA: TGTGCCAGCAGTGCCACAGATGGAAACATTCAGTACTTC. As protein: CASSATDGNIQYF.

This chain links TRBV7-9 with TRBJ1-2, with unresolved D. Germline loops: CDR1 SEHNR, CDR2 FQNEAQ (reference sequence). The CDR3 loop spans 13 amino acids. V shed 0 bases and J shed 8 bases, with 10 bases lying between them. In DNA, the CDR3 is TGTGCCAGCAGCTTAGCGGCCCCAGGAGGCTACACCTTC. Its protein is CASSLAAPGGYTF.

The chain recombines TRBV5-1 with TRBJ2-1; 10 bases are shared with TRBD2. CDR1 and CDR2 from the germline V gene are SGHRS and YFSETQ. V trimming: 4 bases; J trimming: 9 bases; junction bases outside the gene matches: 4. The CDR3 length is 13 residues. CDR3 bases: TGCGCCAGCAGCCCTGGACTAGCGGCTGAGCAGTTCTTC. As protein: CASSPGLAAEQFF.

The rearrangement joins TRBV5-1 to TRBJ1-5, with D possibly matching TRBD1 (5 bases). There are 15 residues in the CDR3. V was shortened by 2 bases and J by 2 bases, with 11 bases between the two germline ends. Germline lookup yields CDR1 SGHRS and CDR2 YFSETQ. CDR3 nucleotides: TGCGCCAGCAGCTTTACAGGAGAGGGCAATCAGCCCCAGCATTTT. Its protein product is CASSFTGEGNQPQHF. The entire variable domain, with the rest obtained from reference TRBV5-1 and TRBJ1-5, is as follows: KAGVTQTPRYLIKTRGQQVTLSCSPISGHRSVSWYQQTPGQGLQFLFEYFSETQRNKGNFPGRFSGRQFSNSRSEMNVSTLELGDSALYLCASSFTGEGNQPQHFGDGTRLSIL.

This clonotype came up many times. In nucleotides, the CDR3 is TGTGCCAGCAGCCAAGTGGCGGAGCTCGGCAATCAGCCCCAGCATTTT. This codes for CASSQVAELGNQPQHF. This chain connects TRBV4-2 to TRBJ1-5; D unclear. This CDR3 has 16 amino acids. Deletions cut 1 base from V and 2 bases from J, with 12 bases between. CDR1 is LGHNA, CDR2 YNFKEQ, per germline.

This clonotype turned up a few times. The J gene is TRBJ2-2, the V gene TRBV6-1, with TRBD2 identical over 7 bases. The CDR3 runs 15 residues. The V gene's germline CDR1 is MNHNS and CDR2 SASEGT. The V and J ends lost 5 bases and 2 bases, in that order; junction bases with no gene match: 5. The CDR3 loop reads CASSIAGVNTGELFF. The CDR3 DNA is TGTGCCAGCAGTATTGCGGGGGTCAACACCGGGGAGCTGTTTTTT.

This clonotype was observed at least ten times. The CDR3 sequence is CASSQDVQLYEQYF. The CDR3 bases are TGCGCCAGCAGCCAAGATGTACAGCTCTACGAGCAGTACTTC. The chain is built from TRBV4-3 and TRBJ2-7; no clear D gene. The V gene lost 0 bases and the J gene lost 3 bases, with 9 bases spanning the gap. The CDR3 contains 14 residues. CDR1 is LGHNA and CDR2 is YSLEER in the germline V gene.

This clonotype appeared a few times. This chain uses TRBV7-6 with TRBJ2-7; perhaps TRBD1 as D (6 bases). CDR1 SGHVS and CDR2 FNYEAQ come from the germline V gene. The V and J ends lost 0 bases and 4 bases respectively, with 7 bases between them. The CDR3 covers 13 residues. CDR3 loop: CASSLAQGYEQYF. The CDR3 nucleotides read TGTGCCAGCAGCTTAGCCCAGGGGTACGAGCAGTACTTC.

This clonotype was detected a few times. This chain links TRBV7-2 with TRBJ2-2; 9 bases match TRBD1. Germline CDR1 SGHTA, CDR2 FQGNSA. V trimming: 5 bases; J trimming: 5 bases; junction bases outside the gene matches: 12. This CDR3 spans 17 amino acids. The CDR3 DNA is TGTGCCAGCAGCAAACTAAGGGGGACAGGGTGGACCGGGGAGCTGTTTTTT. Its translation is CASSKLRGTGWTGELFF.

This clonotype was detected only a few times. This chain links TRBV29-1 with TRBJ2-6; D is unclear. Germline V gives CDR1 SQVTM, CDR2 ANQGSEA. V was cut by 6 bases and J by 1 base, with 7 bases left in between. The CDR3 extends over 13 amino acids. CDR3 coding DNA: TGCAGCGTAAAGAGTTCTGGGGCCAACGTCCTGACTTTC. It encodes CSVKSSGANVLTF.

This clonotype occurred a few times. V and J are TRBV30 and TRBJ1-5, with 7 positions matching TRBD1. V was clipped by 0 bases and J by 2 bases; unmatched bases: 4. The germline gives CDR1 GTSNPN, CDR2 SVGIG (reference sequence). The CDR3 extends over 15 amino acids. CDR3 sequence: CAWSVRGTGNQPQHF. The DNA for the CDR3 is TGTGCCTGGAGTGTACGGGGGACAGGCAATCAGCCCCAGCATTTT.

This clonotype was seen many times. CDR3 region: CASSQDSPGQGALETQYF. CDR3 DNA sequence: TGTGCCAGCAGCCAAGATTCCCCGGGACAGGGGGCTCTAGAGACCCAGTACTTC. J is TRBJ2-5 and V is TRBV4-2; TRBD1 matches 12 bases. V was pared by 0 bases and J by 4 bases, with 9 bases of the junction left unmatched. The CDR3 is 18 residues long. Germline CDR1 LGHNA, CDR2 YNFKEQ.

This clonotype was observed a handful of times. V usage is TRBV3-1 and J usage is TRBJ2-3, with D unclear. Germline assignment: CDR1 LGHDT and CDR2 YNNKEL (reference sequence). CDR3 length: 13 amino acids. V gave up 0 bases and J gave up 8 bases, with 9 bases separating them. Here the CDR3 reads CASSQEPAPTQYF. As DNA, the CDR3 is TGTGCCAGCAGCCAAGAGCCCGCCCCTACGCAGTATTTT.

The rearrangement uses TRBV4-1 and TRBJ1-1, with no clear D. The CDR3 sequence is 16 residues long. The V and J ends lost 0 bases and 6 bases respectively, with 17 bases between them. Germline CDR1 reads MGHRA; CDR2 reads YSYEKL. The CDR3 bases are TGCGCCAGCAGCCAAGAATTACGAGGGCGAGGGTCTGAAGCTTTCTTT. Amino acid sequence: CASSQELRGRGSEAFF.

This chain uses TRBV27 with TRBJ2-3; 8 bases line up with TRBD2. This CDR3 comprises 15 residues. Germline V gene sequence: CDR1 MNHEY, CDR2 SMNVEV (reference sequence). The J segment lost 1 base and the V segment lost 6 bases, leaving 6 bases of the junction unmatched. The CDR3 loop is CASSLLAGRTDTQYF. CDR3 coding DNA: TGTGCCAGCAGCCTGCTAGCGGGTCGCACAGATACGCAGTATTTT.

In this sample, this clonotype turned up many times. The chain has TRBV5-6 and TRBJ1-1, with unresolved D. Trimming took off 0 bases at V and 5 bases at J, with 11 bases between the two ends. CDR1 SGHDT and CDR2 YYEEEE come from the germline V gene. This CDR3 comprises 14 residues. The CDR3 protein is CASSLGQTMTEAFF. CDR3 DNA: TGTGCCAGCAGCTTGGGACAAACAATGACTGAAGCTTTCTTT.

This chain joins TRBV6-2 or TRBV6-3 and TRBJ2-5; 12 bases are a match to TRBD2. V was pared by 6 bases and J by 0 bases, with 17 bases of the junction left unmatched. Germline lookup yields CDR1 MNHEY and CDR2 SVGEGT. This CDR3 region has 20 residues. CDR3 loop: CASRTLLAGGPWGYQETQYF. The CDR3 nucleotides read TGTGCCAGCAGAACCCTGCTAGCGGGGGGGCCTTGGGGATACCAAGAGACCCAGTACTTC.

The CDR3 DNA reads as TGTGCCACCAGCAGCCCCCGGGACACCCTGTTTTTT. Translated, it gives CATSSPRDTLFF. The V call is TRBV15, the J call TRBJ1-4; perhaps TRBD1 as D (6 bases). The V end was cut by 3 bases, the J end by 14 bases, with 13 bases between. The CDR3 spans 12 residues. Germline values: CDR1 LNHNV, CDR2 YYDKDF (reference sequence).

This clonotype has a handful of counts. This chain links TRBV7-9 with TRBJ2-2; 7 positions agree with TRBD1. V shed 5 bases and J 6 bases; nucleotides not matched to a gene: 6. The germline V gene encodes CDR1 SEHNR and CDR2 FQNEAQ (reference sequence). This CDR3 is 14 amino acids long. The CDR3 nucleotides read TGTGCCAGCAGCACGACAGGGTTGCCCGGGGAGCTGTTTTTT. Translation gives CASSTTGLPGELFF.

This clonotype was seen a handful of times. The V and J genes are TRBV4-1 and TRBJ2-2; 10 nucleotides match TRBD1. V shed 4 bases, J shed 4 bases, and the junction held 3 bases outside the gene matches. This CDR3 has 15 amino acids. Germline CDR1 MGHRA, CDR2 YSYEKL. In DNA, the CDR3 is TGCGCCAGCAGCCCGAGACAGGGGGCCACCGGGGAGCTGTTTTTT. It encodes CASSPRQGATGELFF.